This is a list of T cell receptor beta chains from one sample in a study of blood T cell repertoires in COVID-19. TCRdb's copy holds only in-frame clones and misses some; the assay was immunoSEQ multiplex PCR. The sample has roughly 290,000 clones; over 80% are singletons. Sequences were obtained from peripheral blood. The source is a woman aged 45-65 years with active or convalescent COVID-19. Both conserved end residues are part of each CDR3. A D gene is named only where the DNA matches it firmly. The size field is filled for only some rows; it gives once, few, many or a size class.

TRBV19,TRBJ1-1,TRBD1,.,TGTGCCAGTAGTACGACAGGGGAGGCCACTGAAGCTTTCTTT,CASSTTGEATEAFF
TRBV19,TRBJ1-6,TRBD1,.,TGTGCCAGCCACTGGGGGACAGGCGGGAATTCACCCCTCCACTTT,CASHWGTGGNSPLHF
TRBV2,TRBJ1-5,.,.,TGTGCCAGCAGTGACTTGACTTCCCAGCCCCAGCATTTT,CASSDLTSQPQHF
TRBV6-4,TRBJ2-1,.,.,TGTGCCAGCAGTGCCATGGGGCCACAGGGTGAGCAGTTCTTC,CASSAMGPQGEQFF
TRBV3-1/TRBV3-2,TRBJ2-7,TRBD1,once,TGTGCCAGCAGCCAAGCCGGGACAGCGAGCTCCTACGAGCAGTACTTC,CASSQAGTASSYEQYF
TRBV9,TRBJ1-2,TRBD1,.,TGTGCCAGCAGCGGGGACAGGGGCGGTGGCTACACCTTC,CASSGDRGGGYTF
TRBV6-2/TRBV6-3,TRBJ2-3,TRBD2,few,TGTGCCAGCAGTTCCTCCACCGGGACTAGCGGGAGGGGAGGTACGCAGTATTTT,CASSSSTGTSGRGGTQYF
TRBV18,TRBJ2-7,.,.,TGTGCCAGCTCACCACGGTCAGGGGAGTACGAGCAGTACTTC,CASSPRSGEYEQYF
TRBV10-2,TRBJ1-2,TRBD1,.,TGCGCCAGCATGGGGACAGGGACCTATGGCTACACCTTC,CASMGTGTYGYTF
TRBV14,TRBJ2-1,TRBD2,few,TGTGCCAGCAGCCAAGGTCGCCTAGCGGGGTACAATGAGCAGTTCTTC,CASSQGRLAGYNEQFF
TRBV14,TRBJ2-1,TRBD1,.,TGTGCCAGCAGCCCGACGACAGGGGGCGGTGAGCAGTTCTTC,CASSPTTGGGEQFF
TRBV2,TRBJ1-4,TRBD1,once,TGTGCCAGCAGGGAGACAGGGGCAACTAATGAAAAACTGTTTTTT,CASRETGATNEKLFF
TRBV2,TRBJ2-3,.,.,TGTGCCAGCGGAGCGGCCGGGACTTACACAGATACGCAGTATTTT,CASGAAGTYTDTQYF
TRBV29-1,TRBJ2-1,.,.,TGCAGCGTCCAGGACAGCCACAATGAGCAGTTCTTC,CSVQDSHNEQFF
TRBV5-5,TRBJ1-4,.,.,TGTGCCAGCATCCCTCCTCGAGGGAGCGAAAAACTGTTTTTT,CASIPPRGSEKLFF
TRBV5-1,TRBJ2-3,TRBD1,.,TGCGCCAGCAGCCTTAGGACAGGGGGCTTCACAGATACGCAGTATTTT,CASSLRTGGFTDTQYF
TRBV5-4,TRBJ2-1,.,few,TGTGCCAGCAGCTTCGGCGGAACATACAATGAGCAGTTCTTC,CASSFGGTYNEQFF
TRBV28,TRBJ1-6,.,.,TGTGCCAGCCTTGGAGAACACTATAATTCACCCCTCCACTTT,CASLGEHYNSPLHF
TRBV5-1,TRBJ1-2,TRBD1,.,TGCGCCAGCGCAACCACCGGGACAGATAACTATGGCTACACCTTC,CASATTGTDNYGYTF
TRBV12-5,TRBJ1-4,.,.,TGTGCTAGTGGTTTGGTACGGACAGCGGATGCAACTAATGAAAAACTGTTTTTT,CASGLVRTADATNEKLFF
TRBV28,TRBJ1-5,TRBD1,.,TGTGCCAGCAACTTATCGGGACAGGGATTTAGTCAGCCCCAGCATTTT,CASNLSGQGFSQPQHF
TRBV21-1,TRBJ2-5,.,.,TGTGCCAGCAGCAAAGAACACCCTGAGGGGACCCAGTACTTC,CASSKEHPEGTQYF
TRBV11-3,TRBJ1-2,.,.,TGTGCCAGCAGCTTAGAAGCTGGGACCGGGGGTTTCTTTGGTGCGACTAACTATGGCTACACCTTC,CASSLEAGTGGFFGATNYGYTF
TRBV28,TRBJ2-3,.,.,TGTGCCAGCAGTCGAATAGAGACAGATACGCAGTATTTT,CASSRIETDTQYF
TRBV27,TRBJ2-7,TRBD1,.,TGTGCCAGCAGTCCTGACAGGGGGCTCTACGAGCAGTACTTC,CASSPDRGLYEQYF
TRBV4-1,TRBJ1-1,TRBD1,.,TGCGCCAGCAGCCAAGCCTGGGACAGGGGGAGGACTGAAGCTTTCTTT,CASSQAWDRGRTEAFF
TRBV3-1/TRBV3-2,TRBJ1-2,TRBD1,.,TGTGCCAGCAGCCAAACAGGACAGGGACAGACAAGTGGCTACACCTTC,CASSQTGQGQTSGYTF
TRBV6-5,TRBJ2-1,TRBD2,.,TGTGCCAGCAGGCCGGGGGGTGCGGGGCGCGAGCAGTTCTTC,CASRPGGAGREQFF
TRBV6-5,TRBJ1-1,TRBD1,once,TGTGCCAGCAGTCGACGGACAGGGGCGAACACTGAAGCTTTCTTT,CASSRRTGANTEAFF
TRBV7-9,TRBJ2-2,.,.,TGTGCCAGCAGCTTCGGAGGGAGAGGAGTGGAGGAGCTGTTTTTT,CASSFGGRGVEELFF
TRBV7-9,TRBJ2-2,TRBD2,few,TGTGCCAGCAGCGTACCTCGGACTAGCGGGGGCACCGGGGAGCTGTTTTTT,CASSVPRTSGGTGELFF
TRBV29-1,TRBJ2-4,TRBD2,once,TGCAGCGTGGACGGCGGGGGAAACATTCAGTACTTC,CSVDGGGNIQYF
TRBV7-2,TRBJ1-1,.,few,TGTGCCAGCAGCGTAACACAGGGTCGCACTGAAGCTTTCTTT,CASSVTQGRTEAFF
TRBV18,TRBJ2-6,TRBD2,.,TGTGCCAGCTCACCTAGAATAGCGGGAGGCCAAAGCTCTGGGGCCAACGTCCTGACTTTC,CASSPRIAGGQSSGANVLTF
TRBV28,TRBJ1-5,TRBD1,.,TGTGCCAGCAGTCCACAGGGGAGCAATCAGCCCCAGCATTTT,CASSPQGSNQPQHF
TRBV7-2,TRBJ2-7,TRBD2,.,TGTGCCAGCACCTCGACTAGCGGCAACGAGCAGTACTTC,CASTSTSGNEQYF
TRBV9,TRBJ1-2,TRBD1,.,TGTGCCAGCAGCGCCTACCCTCGGGGACAGGGCAAGGGGAACTATGGCTACACCTTC,CASSAYPRGQGKGNYGYTF
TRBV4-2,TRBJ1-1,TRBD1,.,TGTGCCAGCAGCCCGGGACAGGGGGCCGCTTTCGCTGAAGCTTTCTTT,CASSPGQGAAFAEAFF
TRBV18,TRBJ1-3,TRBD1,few,TGTGCCAGCTCACCATTGGGGACAGGGCCCTCTGGAAACACCATATATTTT,CASSPLGTGPSGNTIYF
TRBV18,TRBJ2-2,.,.,TGTGCCAGCTCCATCCTTCCGGGACAGAACACCGGGGAGCTGTTTTTT,CASSILPGQNTGELFF
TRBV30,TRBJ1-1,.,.,TGTGCCTGGAGGGGAACTACAGGGAACACTGAAGCTTTCTTT,CAWRGTTGNTEAFF
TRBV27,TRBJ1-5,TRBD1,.,TGTGCCAGCAGTCGACAGGGGACCGAACTTCTCCAGCATTTT,CASSRQGTELLQHF
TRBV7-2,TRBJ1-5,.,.,TGTGCCAGCAGCCCCGAACTACCATATAGTCATAGCAATCAGCCCCAGCATTTT,CASSPELPYSHSNQPQHF
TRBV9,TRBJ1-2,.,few,TGTGCCAGCAGCCCCCAGGGCTATGGCTACACCTTC,CASSPQGYGYTF
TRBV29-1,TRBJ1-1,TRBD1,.,TGCAGCGTTTTGACAGGGGGGAACACTGAAGCTTTCTTT,CSVLTGGNTEAFF
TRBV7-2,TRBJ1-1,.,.,TGTGCCAGCAGCTTAGGGGGGGGGACTGAAGCTTTCTTT,CASSLGGGTEAFF
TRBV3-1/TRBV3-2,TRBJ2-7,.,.,TGTGCCAGCAGCCAAGATATGAGGATCTACGAGCAGTACTTC,CASSQDMRIYEQYF
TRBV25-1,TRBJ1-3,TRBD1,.,TGTGCCAGCAGTGAATTCGGGACAGGGCCAGGCTCTGGAAACACCATATATTTT,CASSEFGTGPGSGNTIYF
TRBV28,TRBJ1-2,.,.,TGTGCCAGCGTAACGGGGGGGCGGCGCTATGGCTACACCTTC,CASVTGGRRYGYTF
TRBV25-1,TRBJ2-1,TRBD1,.,TGTGCCAGCAGTAAAGGGACAGGACCCTTTGGTGAGCAGTTCTTC,CASSKGTGPFGEQFF
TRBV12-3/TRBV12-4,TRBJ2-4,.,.,TGTGCCAGCAGTTTACTGCAGGGCGGTCAGTACTTC,CASSLLQGGQYF
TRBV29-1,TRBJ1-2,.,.,TGCAGCGTCGCGGGGGGTTCCTCCTCATCCCGCCACCACCACTATGGCTACACCTTC,CSVAGGSSSSRHHHYGYTF
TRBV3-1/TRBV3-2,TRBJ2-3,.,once,TGTGCCAGCAGCCAAGAAGGGGGGGCCAACACAGATACGCAGTATTTT,CASSQEGGANTDTQYF
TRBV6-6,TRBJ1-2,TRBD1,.,TGTGCCAGCAGTTACATCGCGACAGGGGTTGATGGCTACACCTTC,CASSYIATGVDGYTF